These 26 T cell receptor beta chains share one sample of origin, sequenced in a study of blood T cells in healthy people across ages. A second PCR, run for about 6 to 11 cycles, used a sample-barcoded 5' primer plus a J-beta primer mix. TCRdb reprocessed the 5' RACE reads via MiXCR and lists one record per CDR3 protein. The sample lists about a million distinct CDR3 sequences, roughly 50% occurring once. The specimen was blood. These receptors originate from a man in his thirties or forties in good health.

The V call is TRBV6-5, the J call TRBJ2-7, with TRBD2 identical over 14 bases. The junction had 6 bases not matched to a gene; V was cut back by 6 bases and J by 5 bases. The CDR3 totals 15 residues. Germline V gives CDR1 MNHEY, CDR2 SVGAGI. CDR3 loop: CASSDGLAGGNEQYF. The CDR3 DNA reads TGTGCCAGCAGCGATGGACTAGCGGGAGGTAACGAGCAGTACTTC.

The V call is TRBV7-9, the J call TRBJ2-1, with D unclear. Germline loops: CDR1 SEHNR, CDR2 FQNEAQ (reference sequence). This CDR3 is built from 14 residues. V dropped 4 bases and J dropped 3 bases, with 10 bases sitting between them. This CDR3 is CASSSPEDYNEQFF. In DNA form, the CDR3 reads TGTGCCAGCAGCTCCCCAGAGGACTACAATGAGCAGTTCTTC.

A few counts support this clonotype. The chain recombines TRBV6-2 or TRBV6-3 with TRBJ1-1, with TRBD1 as a possible D gene (5 bases). The CDR3 runs to 17 residues. The V end lost 8 bases, the J end lost 0 bases, and 22 bases lay between the germline ends. The germline V gene encodes CDR1 MNHEY and CDR2 SVGEGT. CDR3: CASAQRWGTGLNTEAFF. DNA for the CDR3: TGTGCCAGCGCTCAACGCTGGGGGACGGGCTTGAACACTGAAGCTTTCTTT.

This clonotype has only a few counts. The V call is TRBV6-5, the J call TRBJ1-2; D might be TRBD1 (6 bases). The CDR3 consists of 13 residues. Trimming removed 4 bases from V and 8 bases from J, with 14 bases in between. Germline CDR1 reads MNHEY; CDR2 reads SVGAGI. CDR3 nucleotides: TGTGCCAGCAGTTTTACGGGGGGCGACGGCTACACCTTC. Translation: CASSFTGGDGYTF.

Of note for this clonotype: With a much larger clone just one base away, this may be a read error. V gene TRBV5-1 combines with J gene TRBJ2-7; 8 nucleotides align to TRBD1. V lost 2 bases, J lost 7 bases, and 11 bases stayed unmatched. Looked up from germline, CDR1 is SGHRS and CDR2 is YFSETQ. This CDR3 is built from 15 residues. CDR3 region: CASSFQGASYNEQYF. The CDR3 nucleotides read TGCGCCAGCAGCTTCCAGGGGGCCTCCTACAATGAGCAGTACTTC.

The chain links TRBV4-1 to TRBJ2-5; 9 nucleotides match TRBD2. Trimming took 6 bases from V and 2 from J; bases not matched to a gene: 7. CDR3 length: 15 residues. In germline, CDR1 is MGHRA, CDR2 YSYEKL. In DNA, the CDR3 is TGCGCCAGCAGGTCTCTAGCGGGGCGACAAGAGACCCAGTACTTC. Translating gives CASRSLAGRQETQYF.

Concerning this clonotype itself: One base away lies a much larger clone, so this may be a sequencing read error. The V call is TRBV29-1, the J call TRBJ2-1, with D hard to call. Trimming stripped 0 bases from V and 4 bases from J, with 7 bases between. The CDR3 has 13 residues. Germline lookup yields CDR1 SQVTM and CDR2 ANQGSEA. CDR3 residues: CSVEERLYNEQFF. The CDR3 nucleotides are TGCAGCGTTGAAGAGCGTCTTTACAATGAGCAGTTCTTC.

The J gene is TRBJ1-2, the V gene TRBV5-6; tentatively, D is TRBD1 (6 bases). This CDR3 has 14 residues. Trimming took off 3 bases at V and 8 bases at J, with 17 bases between the two ends. Germline V CDR1 and CDR2: SGHDT, YYEEEE. The CDR3 coding sequence is TGTGCCAGCAGCTCTGGGGGGGGCGCCGGGGGCTACACCTTC. Translating it yields CASSSGGGAGGYTF.

The gene calls are TRBV29-1 and TRBJ2-1, with D maybe TRBD1 (5 bases). V lost 4 bases and J 6 bases, leaving 13 bases between the germline ends. CDR3 size: 13 residues. Germline V gene sequence: CDR1 SQVTM, CDR2 ANQGSEA. CDR3 protein: CSVAGNFSNEQFF. In DNA form, the CDR3 reads TGCAGCGTTGCAGGGAACTTCAGCAATGAGCAGTTCTTC.

J is TRBJ2-5 and V is TRBV29-1; D possibly corresponds to TRBD1 (6 bases). The J call may be mistaken, given a closer DNA end match to TRBJ2-7. CDR1 is SQVTM and CDR2 is ANQGSEA in the germline V gene. The length of the CDR3 is 12 residues. CDR3 amino acids: CSVEGASDEQYF. CDR3 sequence (DNA): TGCAGCGTTGAGGGGGCGTCTGACGAGCAGTACTTC.

This chain uses TRBV7-8 with TRBJ2-5; 8 nucleotides agree with TRBD2. Germline V gene data show CDR1 as SGHVS and CDR2 as FQNEAQ. This CDR3 spans 15 amino acids. V trimming: 4 bases; J trimming: 5 bases; junction bases outside the gene matches: 9. The CDR3 bases are TGTGCCAGCAGCTCACAGGGACTAGGGATGGAGACCCAGTACTTC. Its protein is CASSSQGLGMETQYF.

This clonotype was seen only a few times. V usage is TRBV7-9 and J usage is TRBJ2-1; perhaps TRBD2 as D (6 bases). With 3 bases removed from V and 4 bases from J, the gap between germline ends came to 10 bases. This CDR3 has 14 residues. Germline V gene data show CDR1 as SEHNR and CDR2 as FQNEAQ (reference sequence). CDR3 sequence reads: CASSLGGRYNEQFF. Written as DNA, the CDR3 is TGTGCCAGCAGCTTGGGGGGTCGGTACAATGAGCAGTTCTTC.

In this sample, this clonotype turned up once. This chain joins TRBV5-1 and TRBJ2-7; 10 nucleotides line up with TRBD2. The J call is uncertain, as TRBJ2-5 better fits the DNA end. Germline lookup yields CDR1 SGHRS and CDR2 YFSETQ. CDR3 length: 16 amino acids. CDR3 DNA: TGCGCCAGCAGCCCCTCAGCGGGAGGGCAGAAAGGGACCCAGTACTTC. Translation gives CASSPSAGGQKGTQYF.

The chain recombines TRBV3-1 with TRBJ1-1, with D maybe TRBD1 (5 bases). Germline-derived CDR1 and CDR2 are LGHDT and YNNKEL (reference sequence). This CDR3 comprises 14 residues. Trimming took 1 base from V and 8 from J, leaving 14 bases between them. CDR3 nucleotides: TGTGCCAGCAGCCAAGTCGGGGGGACCTCGGAAGCTTTCTTT. Its translation is CASSQVGGTSEAFF.

The chain's CDR3 is CASSVEGLGKNIQYF. In nucleotides, the CDR3 is TGTGCCAGCAGCGTAGAGGGACTTGGCAAAAACATTCAGTACTTC. The genes are TRBV7-2 and TRBJ2-4; D possibly corresponds to TRBD2 (6 bases). Trimming took off 5 bases at V and 3 bases at J, with 14 bases between the two ends. Germline CDR1 reads SGHTA; CDR2 reads FQGNSA. This CDR3 comprises 15 residues.

The chain carries TRBV27 and TRBJ2-1; D ambiguous. Trimming pared 0 bases from V and 6 bases from J, leaving 12 bases between. This CDR3 has 15 amino acids. Germline values: CDR1 MNHEY, CDR2 SMNVEV (reference sequence). In DNA form, the CDR3 reads TGTGCCAGCAGTTTATCGTTGGGGTTGAGCAATGAGCAGTTCTTC. Translated, it gives CASSLSLGLSNEQFF.

With regard to this clonotype: At one of its ends the junction is not consistent with the germline gene, which may arise from a read error. This chain connects TRBV6-2 or TRBV6-3 to TRBJ2-4, with 9 bases that match TRBD2. Germline CDR1 reads MNHEY; CDR2 reads SVGEGT. This CDR3 has 16 residues. CDR3 bases: TGTGCCAGCAGTTACCGGACGGGACTAGCCCAAAACATTCAGTACTTC. This gives the protein CASSYRTGLAQNIQYF.

The CDR3 region is CASRNPSGGTADNEQYF. The CDR3 bases are TGTGCCAGCAGAAACCCTAGCGGGGGGACCGCAGACAATGAGCAGTACTTC. The chain uses TRBV6-1 and TRBJ2-5, with 11 bases identical to TRBD2. Trimming at V came to 6 bases and at J to 11 bases, leaving 20 bases not matched to a gene. The germline gives CDR1 MNHNS, CDR2 SASEGT. The CDR3 length is 17 residues.

This chain joins TRBV18 and TRBJ2-7; D unclear. The germline gives CDR1 KGHSH, CDR2 LQKENI. This CDR3 is built from 14 residues. The V end was cut by 0 bases, the J end by 4 bases, with 10 bases between. Here the CDR3 DNA reads TGTGCCAGCTCACCACCGGCCAGTGGATACGAGCAGTACTTC. This gives the protein CASSPPASGYEQYF. The full variable domain, in which reference TRBV18 and TRBJ2-7 provide the parts outside the CDR3, is NAGVMQNPRHLVRRRGQEARLRCSPMKGHSHVYWYRQLPEEGLKFMVYLQKENIIDESGMPKERFSAEFPKEGPSILRIQQVVRGDSAAYFCASSPPASGYEQYFGPGTRLTVT.

The chain carries TRBV14 and TRBJ2-1; 8 bases fit TRBD1. CDR3 size: 16 residues. V trimming: 4 bases; J trimming: 4 bases; junction bases outside the gene matches: 9. Germline CDR1 and CDR2: SGHDN and FVKESK. The CDR3 DNA reads as TGTGCCAGCAGCCGACCCAGGGGGCTTAAGTACAATGAGCAGTTCTTC. Translating gives CASSRPRGLKYNEQFF. Full variable domain (rest looked up from reference TRBV14 and TRBJ2-1): EAGVTQFPSHSVIEKGQTVTLRCDPISGHDNLYWYRRVMGKEIKFLLHFVKESKQDESGMPNNRFLAERTGGTYSTLKVQPAELEDSGVYFCASSRPRGLKYNEQFFGPGTRLTVL.

This clonotype was counted between two and nine times. This rearrangement joins TRBV3-1 to TRBJ2-5; D remains unclear. With the DNA end fitting TRBJ2-7 better, the J assignment may be wrong. Looked up from germline, CDR1 is LGHDT and CDR2 is YNNKEL (reference sequence). This CDR3 contains 14 residues. The CDR3 here is CASSRPVVPFEQYF. CDR3 bases: TGTGCCAGCAGCCGCCCGGTAGTTCCCTTCGAGCAGTACTTC.

The rearrangement joins TRBV28 to TRBJ1-6, with 7 bases identical to TRBD1. The V gene's germline CDR1 is MDHEN and CDR2 SYDVKM. The CDR3 has 16 amino acids. The V gene end was trimmed by 1 base and the J gene end by 4 bases; junction bases not matched to a gene: 4. CDR3 in amino acids: CASSLFRGQYNSPLHF. CDR3 bases: TGTGCCAGCAGTTTATTCCGGGGACAGTATAATTCACCCCTCCACTTT.

The V and J genes are TRBV11-3 and TRBJ2-5; 8 nucleotides line up with TRBD1. Germline values: CDR1 SGHNT, CDR2 YENEEA. The CDR3 consists of 15 residues. V was pared by 4 bases and J by 5 bases, with 9 bases of the junction left unmatched. Written as DNA, the CDR3 is TGTGCCAGCAGCTCCGACAGGGGAACGTGGGAGACCCAGTACTTC. It is translated as CASSSDRGTWETQYF. The full variable domain, its missing parts supplied by reference TRBV11-3 and TRBJ2-5, is EAGVVQSPRYKIIEKKQPVAFWCNPISGHNTLYWYLQNLGQGPELLIRYENEEAVDDSQLPKDRFSAERLKGVDSTLKIQPAELGDSAVYLCASSSDRGTWETQYFGPGTRLLVL.

The V gene is TRBV25-1, the J gene TRBJ2-5, with D possibly being TRBD1 (5 bases). CDR1 and CDR2 (germline): MGHDK, SYGVNS. This CDR3 is built from 14 residues. The ends were cut back, 1 base at V and 3 bases at J, with 9 bases in the middle. The CDR3 nucleotides read TGTGCCAGCAGTGAATCGAAGGGGAAAGAGACCCAGTACTTC. Amino acid sequence: CASSESKGKETQYF.

The J gene is TRBJ2-7, the V gene TRBV5-1; TRBD2 might be the D (5 bases). Germline CDR1 reads SGHRS; CDR2 reads YFSETQ. V dropped 4 bases and J dropped 0 bases, with 11 bases sitting between them. The CDR3 is made up of 14 amino acids. DNA of the CDR3: TGCGCCAGCAGCCGTGGACTGGACTCCTACGAGCAGTACTTC. It is translated as CASSRGLDSYEQYF.

The chain joins TRBV5-1 to TRBJ2-5; TRBD1 aligns across 8 bases. V gave up 7 bases and J gave up 4 bases; unmatched junction bases: 12. Germline values: CDR1 SGHRS, CDR2 YFSETQ. This CDR3 spans 15 amino acids. CDR3 protein: CASATGQGLPETQYF. The CDR3 DNA sequence: TGCGCCAGCGCCACTGGACAGGGTCTTCCAGAGACCCAGTACTTC.